This T cell receptor (beta chain) was recovered during a study of identical twins. As for this clonotype: The antigen remains undetermined.

Points from the study as a whole: Models predicted too little out-of-frame TCR alpha sharing in monozygotic twins. Twin pairs' shared out-of-frame alpha sequences were enriched in low generation probability. Invariant cells of the MAIT and iNKT types might have partly distorted the zero-insertion analyses.

It was template switching that added a universal primer site, and there were unique molecular identifiers on the cDNA. One entry per CDR3 protein, called by TCRdb with MiXCR from the 5' RACE reads. The top ten hold less than 15% of the sample, which has 420,000 or so distinct CDR3 sequences, around a sixth seen once. J gave up 8 bases and V 5 bases, and 17 bases lay outside the gene matches. The CDR3 length is 18 residues. CDR1 and CDR2 from the germline V gene are MGHRA and YSYEKL. The J gene is TRBJ2-1, the V gene TRBV4-1, with 11 bases that match TRBD2. Sequencing was carried out using naive T cells sorted from blood. The TCR sequence derives from a man aged 50 to 59 in good health. CDR3 sequence (DNA): TGCGCCAGCAGCTCCTCTCCATTAGCGGGAGGGCCGGTCGATGAGCAGTTCTTC. Its translation is CASSSSPLAGGPVDEQFF.